Below are 5 T cell receptor beta chains sequenced from a single sample in a study of response to subunit inactivated influenza vaccine. TCRdb independently ran MiXCR on the RT-PCR reads; one entry per CDR3 protein. This sample yields 450,000 to 700,000 distinct CDR3 sequences, of which about 15% are seen a single time; around 10% belongs to the top ten. Sample: PBMCs from blood, taken roughly 12 days after vaccination. These receptors were taken from a man aged 45-65 years who received an inactivated influenza vaccine.

This clonotype came up a few times. The chain uses TRBV14 and TRBJ2-2, with D hard to call. The CDR3 is 13 residues long. V lost 0 bases and J 5 bases, leaving 4 bases between the germline ends. Germline V lookup: CDR1 SGHDN, CDR2 FVKESK. In DNA form, the CDR3 reads TGTGCCAGCAGCCAAGACCTTACCGGGGAGCTGTTTTTT. Translated: CASSQDLTGELFF. The full variable domain, with the rest looked up from reference TRBV14 and TRBJ2-2, is EAGVTQFPSHSVIEKGQTVTLRCDPISGHDNLYWYRRVMGKEIKFLLHFVKESKQDESGMPNNRFLAERTGGTYSTLKVQPAELEDSGVYFCASSQDLTGELFFGEGSRLTVL.

This clonotype was counted only a few times. The V and J genes are TRBV28 and TRBJ2-7; no clear D gene. Trimming left V 8 bases short and J 1 base short, with 12 bases between. The CDR3 consists of 13 residues. Germline V gene sequence: CDR1 MDHEN, CDR2 SYDVKM. CDR3 residues: CASGQRMSYEQYF. Here the CDR3 DNA reads TGTGCCAGCGGGCAGAGGATGTCCTACGAGCAGTACTTC. The complete variable domain, with remaining parts taken from reference TRBV28 and TRBJ2-7, reads DVKVTQSSRYLVKRTGEKVFLECVQDMDHENMFWYRQDPGLGLRLIYFSYDVKMKEKGDIPEGYSVSREKKERFSLILESASTNQTSMYLCASGQRMSYEQYFGPGTRLTVT.

Many counts were recorded for this clonotype. V usage is TRBV11-2 and J usage is TRBJ2-1; D is uncertain. CDR1 SGHAT and CDR2 FQNNGV come from the germline V gene. The CDR3 consists of 11 residues. V was clipped by 5 bases and J by 4 bases, with 3 bases between them. CDR3 sequence reads: CASSIYNEQFF. The CDR3, as DNA: TGTGCCAGCAGCATTTACAATGAGCAGTTCTTC.

The genes are TRBV29-1 and TRBJ2-3, with 13 bases lining up with TRBD2. Germline V gene lookup returns CDR1 SQVTM and CDR2 ANQGSEA. J gave up 5 bases and V 5 bases, and 7 bases lay outside the gene matches. CDR3 size: 15 residues. CDR3 sequence (DNA): TGCAGCGTTCGGACTAGCGGGAGCGTCGTAGATACGCAGTATTTT. Amino acids: CSVRTSGSVVDTQYF.

This clonotype was observed a few times. The chain combines TRBV29-1 with TRBJ2-1; possible D gene TRBD2, 6 bases. Trimming removed 5 bases from V and 7 bases from J, with 12 bases in between. From germline, CDR1 is SQVTM and CDR2 ANQGSEA. This CDR3 has 12 amino acids. The CDR3 reads CSVRRGWNEQFF. CDR3 in DNA: TGCAGCGTTCGGCGGGGCTGGAATGAGCAGTTCTTC.